The 26 T cell receptor beta chains below come from one sample, sequenced in a study of cytomegalovirus exposure and HLA in healthy donors. PCR amplification relied on 60 Vbeta primers (plus 13 Jbeta primers). TCRdb's table, derived via immunoSEQ multiplex PCR, lists solely in-frame clones and lacks some. This specimen shows about 40,000 clones; the ten leading clones hold about 8.9%. Input material: PBMCs. The source is a man aged 35 to 55 in good health and CMV-seropositive.

V is TRBV27 and J is TRBJ1-5; D perhaps matches TRBD1 (6 bases). The V gene lost 6 bases and the J gene lost 9 bases, with 15 bases spanning the gap. The CDR3 totals 13 residues. CDR1 is MNHEY, CDR2 SMNVEV, per germline (reference sequence). The CDR3 bases are TGTGCCAGCAGCCCCGGGACATTAGGGCCCCAGCATTTT. Translated: CASSPGTLGPQHF.

This chain links TRBV7-9 with TRBJ2-1; D call uncertain. The CDR3 runs 13 residues. The germline CDR1 and CDR2 sequences are SEHNR and FQNEAQ (reference sequence). Trimming left V 1 base short and J 10 bases short, with 11 bases between. The CDR3 nucleotides are TGTGCCAGCAGCTTAGTGGCTCACATCGAGCAGTTCTTC. Its translation: CASSLVAHIEQFF.

The chain joins TRBV7-2 to TRBJ2-2, with 7 bases lining up with TRBD1. V lost 8 bases and J lost 1; bases outside the gene matches: 1. CDR3 length: 13 amino acids. CDR1 is SGHTA, CDR2 FQGNSA, per germline. CDR3 nucleotides: TGTGCCAGCGGACAGGAGAACACCGGGGAGCTGTTTTTT. It encodes CASGQENTGELFF.

The chain recombines TRBV4-1 with TRBJ2-3, with D tentatively TRBD1 (6 bases). CDR1 is MGHRA and CDR2 is YSYEKL in the germline V gene. This CDR3 has 15 amino acids. V dropped 0 bases and J dropped 5 bases, with 12 bases sitting between them. The DNA for the CDR3 is TGCGCCAGCAGCCAAGATCCCTCAGGGGAAGATACGCAGTATTTT. It specifies CASSQDPSGEDTQYF.

The J gene is TRBJ2-1, the V gene TRBV30, with no clear D. In germline, CDR1 is GTSNPN, CDR2 SVGIG (reference sequence). The CDR3 has 12 residues. V lost 0 bases and J lost 6, with 6 bases in between. CDR3 residues: CAWSVGANEQFF. CDR3 DNA sequence: TGTGCCTGGAGTGTCGGAGCCAATGAGCAGTTCTTC.

J is TRBJ2-2 and V is TRBV5-1, with TRBD2 matching over 9 bases. The CDR3 contains 15 residues. The ends lost 0 bases at V and 5 bases at J; junction bases unmatched: 2. Germline loops: CDR1 SGHRS, CDR2 YFSETQ. Here the CDR3 reads CASSLVLAGTGELFF. In DNA form, the CDR3 reads TGCGCCAGCAGCTTGGTGCTAGCGGGAACCGGGGAGCTGTTTTTT.

The rearrangement links TRBV5-1 to TRBJ2-5, with D hard to call. V was pared by 4 bases and J by 4 bases, with 5 bases between. Per the germline V gene, CDR1 is SGHRS and CDR2 is YFSETQ. The CDR3 runs to 11 residues. In DNA, the CDR3 is TGCGCCAGCAGCGAGGCAGAGACCCAGTACTTC. The encoded protein is CASSEAETQYF.

This rearrangement joins TRBV25-1 to TRBJ2-4, with a tentative D call TRBD1 (6 bases). CDR3 length: 16 residues. Germline loops: CDR1 MGHDK, CDR2 SYGVNS. The germline V and J ends were trimmed by 2 bases and 6 bases, with 17 bases remaining between them. The CDR3 protein is CASSERVGAGANIQYF. The CDR3 region has the DNA TGTGCCAGCAGTGAACGGGTCGGCGCAGGGGCAAACATTCAGTACTTC.

V usage is TRBV5-1 and J usage is TRBJ2-1; possibly TRBD1 for D (5 bases). The CDR3 runs 14 residues. Trimming took off 0 bases at V and 7 bases at J, with 11 bases between the two ends. CDR1 and CDR2 from the germline V gene are SGHRS and YFSETQ. The CDR3 sequence: CASSLEAGRNEQFF. As DNA, the CDR3 is TGCGCCAGCAGCTTGGAAGCAGGGCGGAATGAGCAGTTCTTC.

The chain couples TRBV7-8 to TRBJ2-7; weak D call: TRBD1 (6 bases). Germline lookup yields CDR1 SGHVS and CDR2 FQNEAQ. V was trimmed by 1 base and J by 4 bases, leaving 20 bases between them. CDR3 length: 17 residues. CDR3 loop: CASSLVSGTPYTYEQYF. The DNA of the CDR3 is TGTGCCAGCAGCTTAGTATCCGGGACACCTTATACGTACGAGCAGTACTTC.

CDR3 protein: CASRHGLAEIRGTQYF. CDR3 DNA sequence: TGTGCCAGCAGACACGGACTAGCGGAAATTCGTGGTACGCAGTATTTT. The chain carries TRBV7-2 and TRBJ2-3, with TRBD2 matching over 10 bases. Germline values: CDR1 SGHTA, CDR2 FQGNSA. The CDR3 sequence is 16 residues long. V was pared by 6 bases and J by 8 bases, with 14 bases of the junction left unmatched.

In DNA, the CDR3 is TGCGCCAGCAGCCAAGCCCCCGGCGGGCGGCAGCCACTCAACTACGAGCAGTACTTC. Protein: CASSQAPGGRQPLNYEQYF. This chain uses TRBV4-1 with TRBJ2-7, with a tentative D call TRBD2 (5 bases). The CDR3 covers 19 residues. Deletions cut 1 base from V and 3 bases from J, with 25 bases between. CDR1 is MGHRA and CDR2 is YSYEKL in the germline V gene.

The chain is built from TRBV30 and TRBJ2-7, with a tentative D call TRBD2 (5 bases). The CDR3 length is 13 residues. Per germline, CDR1 GTSNPN and CDR2 SVGIG (reference sequence). Trimming cost V 0 bases and J 0 bases, with 6 bases left between them. The chain's CDR3 is CAWSVRDSYEQYF. CDR3 coding DNA: TGTGCCTGGAGTGTCCGGGACTCCTACGAGCAGTACTTC.

The chain is built from TRBV7-8 and TRBJ2-2, with a possible D match to TRBD1 (6 bases). Germline V CDR1 and CDR2: SGHVS, FQNEAQ. Trimming took 7 bases from V and 0 from J, leaving 9 bases between them. CDR3 size: 14 residues. CDR3 sequence: CASTRQANTGELFF. CDR3 coding DNA: TGTGCCAGCACCCGACAGGCGAACACCGGGGAGCTGTTTTTT.

This chain links TRBV7-9 with TRBJ1-5, with 7 bases aligning to TRBD1. This CDR3 has 17 residues. The V segment lost 6 bases and the J segment 2 bases; nucleotides outside the gene matches: 13. Germline V gives CDR1 SEHNR, CDR2 FQNEAQ (reference sequence). The CDR3 here is CASRGTEARGGNQPQHF. CDR3 nucleotides: TGTGCCAGCAGGGGGACAGAGGCGAGGGGAGGCAATCAGCCCCAGCATTTT.

This sequence joins TRBV5-4 and TRBJ1-1, with D unclear. The CDR3 is 15 amino acids. Germline lookup yields CDR1 SGHNT and CDR2 YYREEE (reference sequence). Trimming stripped 6 bases from V and 2 bases from J, with 17 bases between. The DNA of the CDR3 is TGTGCCAGCACCCGTGGGCAGGAATCTAACACTGAAGCTTTCTTT. Its translation: CASTRGQESNTEAFF.

The rearrangement links TRBV7-9 to TRBJ2-7; TRBD2 aligns across 11 bases. Trimming cost V 3 bases and J 6 bases; bases outside gene matches: 1. Germline values: CDR1 SEHNR, CDR2 FQNEAQ (reference sequence). This CDR3 spans 13 amino acids. The CDR3 sequence is CASSLGTSGEQYF. The CDR3 DNA reads TGTGCCAGCAGCTTGGGGACTAGCGGCGAGCAGTACTTC.

The chain joins TRBV18 to TRBJ1-1; 11 bases map to TRBD1. Trimming cost V 4 bases and J 0 bases; bases outside gene matches: 7. CDR1 is KGHSH, CDR2 LQKENI, per germline. The CDR3 sequence is 17 residues long. CDR3 amino acids: CASSRGQGVIMNTEAFF. CDR3 nucleotides: TGTGCCAGCTCACGGGGACAGGGGGTGATAATGAACACTGAAGCTTTCTTT.

The chain employs TRBV11-2 and TRBJ2-1; the D is unclear. V was trimmed by 1 base and J by 5 bases, leaving 6 bases between them. The CDR3 extends over 13 amino acids. Germline V gives CDR1 SGHAT, CDR2 FQNNGV. The CDR3 DNA sequence: TGTGCCAGCAGCTTAGCCCCAAACAATGAGCAGTTCTTC. As protein: CASSLAPNNEQFF.

The chain is built from TRBV28 and TRBJ1-1; D is possibly TRBD1 (6 bases). Trimming removed 4 bases at V and 10 bases at J, with 13 bases between. CDR3 size: 12 residues. In germline, CDR1 is MDHEN, CDR2 SYDVKM. CDR3 loop: CASSSAVRGAFF. Written as DNA, the CDR3 is TGTGCCAGCAGTTCCGCCGTCAGGGGAGCTTTCTTT.

The rearrangement links TRBV4-3 to TRBJ2-4, with D tentatively TRBD2 (6 bases). The CDR3 runs 16 residues. Germline CDR1 LGHNA, CDR2 YSLEER. V was cut by 3 bases and J by 7 bases, with 19 bases left in between. CDR3 nucleotide sequence: TGCGCCAGCAGCCAGCGGGGACCCCCGGAGTGGAACATTCAGTACTTC. Residues: CASSQRGPPEWNIQYF.

This chain links TRBV19 with TRBJ2-3, with 7 bases that match TRBD1. J gave up 4 bases and V 1 base, and 5 bases lay outside the gene matches. Germline lookup yields CDR1 LNHDA and CDR2 SQIVND (reference sequence). The CDR3 runs 15 residues. The CDR3 reads CASSIGQGGADTQYF. The CDR3 DNA sequence: TGTGCCAGTAGTATAGGACAGGGCGGTGCAGATACGCAGTATTTT. Drawing the rest from reference TRBV19 and TRBJ2-3, the complete variable domain is DGGITQSPKYLFRKEGQNVTLSCEQNLNHDAMYWYRQDPGQGLRLIYYSQIVNDFQKGDIAEGYSVSREKKESFPLTVTSAQKNPTAFYLCASSIGQGGADTQYFGPGTRLTVL.

The chain couples TRBV7-9 to TRBJ2-7; the D gene is possibly TRBD1 (5 bases). With 2 bases removed from V and 3 bases from J, the gap between germline ends came to 14 bases. CDR1 and CDR2 from the germline V gene are SEHNR and FQNEAQ (reference sequence). This CDR3 contains 15 residues. The CDR3 here is CASSLLRGGHYEQYF. DNA for the CDR3: TGTGCCAGCAGCTTACTTCGAGGTGGACACTACGAGCAGTACTTC.

The chain combines TRBV7-3 with TRBJ2-1; 8 bases match TRBD2. The CDR3 spans 12 residues. J was trimmed by 8 bases and V by 8 bases; bases with no gene match: 5. Germline CDR1 and CDR2: SGHTA and FQGTGA. CDR3 bases: TGTGCCAGCGGAACCGGGGGGGATGAGCAGTTCTTC. Protein sequence: CASGTGGDEQFF.

The chain has TRBV6-1 and TRBJ2-7; a weak D match, TRBD1 (6 bases). The CDR3 is 14 amino acids. With 4 bases removed from V and 5 bases from J, the gap between germline ends came to 15 bases. The germline V gene encodes CDR1 MNHNS and CDR2 SASEGT. The CDR3 DNA is TGTGCCAGCAGTGTACAGGGAAACATAAACGAGCAGTACTTC. Protein product: CASSVQGNINEQYF.

This chain joins TRBV29-1 and TRBJ2-2, with a possible D match to TRBD2 (5 bases). V shed 7 bases and J shed 4 bases, with 10 bases lying between them. The CDR3 spans 12 residues. Germline V gene lookup returns CDR1 SQVTM and CDR2 ANQGSEA. CDR3 loop: CSAPGVTGELFF. CDR3 nucleotide sequence: TGCAGCGCCCCCGGGGTCACCGGGGAGCTGTTTTTT.